This entry concerns a single T cell receptor beta chain. These data are taken from a study of shared clonotypes between healthy human individuals. Produced via immunoSEQ multiplex PCR; TCRdb's table is partial and in-frame only. The sample includes hundreds of thousands of clones, about 96% of them seen just once. The CDR3 has 14 residues. V dropped 3 bases and J dropped 3 bases, with 10 bases sitting between them. CDR1 LGHNA and CDR2 YNFKEQ come from the germline V gene. Terminally differentiated effector memory CD45RA+ cells were left out of the naive CD8 fraction, which was CD45RO-negative and positively selected for CCR7.

The sequenced material came from naive CD8+ T cells sorted from blood. The genes are TRBV4-2 and TRBJ2-3, with D tentatively TRBD1 (6 bases). This sequence originates from a woman under 40 in good health. CDR3 residues: CASSHATGTDTQYF. The DNA for the CDR3 is TGTGCCAGCAGCCATGCCACAGGGACAGATACGCAGTATTTT.